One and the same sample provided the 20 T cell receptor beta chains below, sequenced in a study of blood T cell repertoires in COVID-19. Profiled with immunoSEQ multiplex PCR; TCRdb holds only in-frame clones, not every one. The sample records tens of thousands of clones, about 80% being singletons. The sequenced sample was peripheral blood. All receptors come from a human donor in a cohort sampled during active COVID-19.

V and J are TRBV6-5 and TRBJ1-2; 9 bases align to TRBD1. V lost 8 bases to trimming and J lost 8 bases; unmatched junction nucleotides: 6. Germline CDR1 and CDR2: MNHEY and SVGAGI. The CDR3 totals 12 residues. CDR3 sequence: CASWTGAGGYTF. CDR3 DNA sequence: TGTGCCAGCTGGACAGGGGCGGGCGGCTACACCTTC.

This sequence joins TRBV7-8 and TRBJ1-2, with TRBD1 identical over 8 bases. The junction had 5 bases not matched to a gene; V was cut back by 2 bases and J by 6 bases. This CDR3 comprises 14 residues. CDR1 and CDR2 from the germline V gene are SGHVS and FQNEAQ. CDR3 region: CASSLRTGLNGYTF. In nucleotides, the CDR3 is TGTGCCAGCAGCTTAAGGACAGGGCTCAATGGCTACACCTTC.

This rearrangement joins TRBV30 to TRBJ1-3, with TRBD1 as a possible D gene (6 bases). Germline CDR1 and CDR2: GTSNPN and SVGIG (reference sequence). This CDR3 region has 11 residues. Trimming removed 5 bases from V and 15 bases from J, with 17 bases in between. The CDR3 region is CAWATGPGRYF. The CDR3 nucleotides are TGTGCCTGGGCTACAGGGCCGGGGAGATATTTT.

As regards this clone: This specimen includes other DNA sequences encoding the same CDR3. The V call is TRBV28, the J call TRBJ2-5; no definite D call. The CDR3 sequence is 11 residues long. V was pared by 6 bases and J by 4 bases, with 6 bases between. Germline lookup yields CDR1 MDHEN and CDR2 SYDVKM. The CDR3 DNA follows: TGTGCCAGCAGCCTCAGAGAGACCCAGTACTTC. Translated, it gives CASSLRETQYF.

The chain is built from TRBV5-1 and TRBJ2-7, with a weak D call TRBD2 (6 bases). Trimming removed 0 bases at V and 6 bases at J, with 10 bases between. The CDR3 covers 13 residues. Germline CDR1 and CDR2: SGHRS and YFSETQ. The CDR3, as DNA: TGCGCCAGCAGCTTGGGCGGGGTAGGCGAGCAGTACTTC. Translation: CASSLGGVGEQYF.

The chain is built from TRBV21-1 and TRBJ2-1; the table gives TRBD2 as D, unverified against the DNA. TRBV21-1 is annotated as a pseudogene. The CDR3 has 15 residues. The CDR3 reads CASSLSGDCYNEQFF. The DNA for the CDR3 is TGTGCCAGCAGCCTTTCGGGGGACTGTTACAATGAGCAGTTCTTC.

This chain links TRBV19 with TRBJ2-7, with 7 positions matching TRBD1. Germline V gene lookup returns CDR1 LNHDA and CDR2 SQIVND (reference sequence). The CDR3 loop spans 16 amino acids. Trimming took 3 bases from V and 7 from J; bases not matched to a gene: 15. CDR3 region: CASSIGWGQILQEQYF. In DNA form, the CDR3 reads TGTGCCAGTAGTATCGGCTGGGGACAGATCCTACAAGAGCAGTACTTC.

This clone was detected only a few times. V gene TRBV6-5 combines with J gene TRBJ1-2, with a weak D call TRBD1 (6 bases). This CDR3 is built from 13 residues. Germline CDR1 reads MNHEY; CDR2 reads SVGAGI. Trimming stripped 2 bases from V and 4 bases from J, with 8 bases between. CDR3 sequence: CASSYGQIYGYTF. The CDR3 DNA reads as TGTGCCAGCAGTTACGGACAGATCTATGGCTACACCTTC.

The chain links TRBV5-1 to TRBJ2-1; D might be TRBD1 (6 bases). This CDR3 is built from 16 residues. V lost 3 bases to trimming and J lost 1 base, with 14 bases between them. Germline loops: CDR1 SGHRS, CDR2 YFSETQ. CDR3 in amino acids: CASSWTGTRSYNEQFF. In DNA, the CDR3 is TGCGCCAGCAGCTGGACGGGGACACGATCCTACAATGAGCAGTTCTTC.

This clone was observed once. The CDR3 DNA follows: TGTGCCACCAGTGGGAGCGGGGCCATATCTTTCTCCTACAATGAGCAGTTCTTC. It translates to CATSGSGAISFSYNEQFF. The chain links TRBV24-1 to TRBJ2-1; TRBD2 matches 7 bases. V dropped 5 bases and J dropped 0; count of bases not matched to a gene: 12. The germline gives CDR1 KGHDR, CDR2 SFDVKD. The CDR3 consists of 18 residues.

The CDR3 DNA sequence: TGTGCCACCCGGACTGGATCCTACGAGCAGTACTTC. Its translation is CATRTGSYEQYF. V is TRBV6-6 and J is TRBJ2-7; the D gene is possibly TRBD2 (5 bases). V lost 10 bases and J lost 1, with 11 bases in between. The CDR3 contains 12 residues. Germline V lookup: CDR1 MNHNY, CDR2 SVGAGI (reference sequence).

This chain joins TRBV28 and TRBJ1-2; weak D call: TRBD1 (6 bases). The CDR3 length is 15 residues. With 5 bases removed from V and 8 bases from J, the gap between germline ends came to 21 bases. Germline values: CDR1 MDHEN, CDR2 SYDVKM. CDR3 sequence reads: CASSRIVTGSIGYTF. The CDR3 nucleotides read TGTGCCAGCAGTAGGATCGTCACAGGGTCGATCGGCTACACCTTC.

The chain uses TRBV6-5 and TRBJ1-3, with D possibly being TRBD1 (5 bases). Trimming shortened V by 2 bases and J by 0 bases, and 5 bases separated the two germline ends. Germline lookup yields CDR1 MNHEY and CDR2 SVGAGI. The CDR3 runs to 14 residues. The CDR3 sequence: CASSYDSSGNTIYF. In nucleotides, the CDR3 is TGTGCCAGCAGTTACGACAGCTCTGGAAACACCATATATTTT.

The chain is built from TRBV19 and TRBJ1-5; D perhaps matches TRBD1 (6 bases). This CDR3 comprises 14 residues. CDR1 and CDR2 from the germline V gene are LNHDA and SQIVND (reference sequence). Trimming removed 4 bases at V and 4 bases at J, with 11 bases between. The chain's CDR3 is CASSRKQGNQPQHF. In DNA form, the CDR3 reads TGTGCCAGTAGTAGGAAACAGGGAAATCAGCCCCAGCATTTT. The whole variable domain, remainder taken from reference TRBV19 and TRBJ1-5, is DGGITQSPKYLFRKEGQNVTLSCEQNLNHDAMYWYRQDPGQGLRLIYYSQIVNDFQKGDIAEGYSVSREKKESFPLTVTSAQKNPTAFYLCASSRKQGNQPQHFGDGTRLSIL.

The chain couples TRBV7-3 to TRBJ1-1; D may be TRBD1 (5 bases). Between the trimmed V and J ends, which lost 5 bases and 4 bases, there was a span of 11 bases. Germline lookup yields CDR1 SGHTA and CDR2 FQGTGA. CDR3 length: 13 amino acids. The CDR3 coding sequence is TGTGCCAGCAGCCCAGGGCCACTCACTGAAGCTTTCTTT. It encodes CASSPGPLTEAFF.

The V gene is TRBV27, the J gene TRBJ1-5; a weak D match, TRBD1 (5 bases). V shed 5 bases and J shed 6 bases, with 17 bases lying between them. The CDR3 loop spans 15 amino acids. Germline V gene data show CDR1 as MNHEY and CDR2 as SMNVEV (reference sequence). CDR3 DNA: TGTGCCAGCAGTCCAGGCAAGGCTAGGGGTCAGCCCCAGCATTTT. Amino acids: CASSPGKARGQPQHF.

CDR3 DNA sequence: TGTGCCAGCAGCTCACAGGGGGCGGAAAAACTGTTTTTT. This gives the protein CASSSQGAEKLFF. The chain couples TRBV25-1 to TRBJ1-4; 9 bases agree with TRBD1. Losses at the gene ends were 6 bases for V and 8 bases for J; bases not matched to a gene: 4. The CDR3 is 13 amino acids. CDR1 MGHDK and CDR2 SYGVNS come from the germline V gene.

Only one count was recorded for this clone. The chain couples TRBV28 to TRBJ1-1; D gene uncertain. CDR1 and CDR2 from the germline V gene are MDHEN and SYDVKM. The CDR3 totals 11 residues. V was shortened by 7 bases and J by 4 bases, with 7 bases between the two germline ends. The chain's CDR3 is CASKEGTEAFF. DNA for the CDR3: TGTGCCAGCAAGGAGGGCACTGAAGCTTTCTTT.

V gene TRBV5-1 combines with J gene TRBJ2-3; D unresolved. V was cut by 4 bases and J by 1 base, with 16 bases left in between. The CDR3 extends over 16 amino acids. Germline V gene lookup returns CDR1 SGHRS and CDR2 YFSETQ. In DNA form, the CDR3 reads TGCGCCAGCAGCCCGATCGACTCCTCGGGCACAGATACGCAGTATTTT. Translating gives CASSPIDSSGTDTQYF.

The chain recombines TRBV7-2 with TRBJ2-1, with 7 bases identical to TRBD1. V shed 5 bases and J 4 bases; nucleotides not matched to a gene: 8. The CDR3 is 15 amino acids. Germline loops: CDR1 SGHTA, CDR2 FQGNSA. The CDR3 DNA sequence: TGTGCCAGCAGCCCCAGACAGGGTATTTACAATGAGCAGTTCTTC. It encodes CASSPRQGIYNEQFF.